This TCR beta chain comes out of a study of STAT5B mutations in CD4+ large granular lymphocyte leukemia (dated by TCRdb to between 2021 and 2023). Some background on the complete study: Among healthy controls, the CDR3 'QG' motif was associated with a particular HLA allele. The study compared the TCRbeta repertoires of patients with CD4+ T-cell large granular lymphocyte leukemia against the TCRbeta repertoires of healthy blood donors. Flow cytometry performed on FACSCanto II or FACSVerse showed that the purified fractions had more than 95% purity among lymphocytes. The paper's findings and limits, for the study overall: Enrichment of TRBV06-family usage was observed among the top patient clones (8/27) relative to healthy controls (2/35). CD4-sorted patient repertoires appeared more clonal than healthy CD4+ repertoires, and this difference persisted after removing the putative leukemic clones. The data were not HLA-matched, and the higher clonality in CD4+ T-LGLL than in CD8+ T-LGLL could be due to the relatively small sample size. Each patient's main leukemic clonotypes were private, but more than 20% of these clonotypes showed up at low frequency in the non-leukemic repertoires of other patients.

The immunoSEQ assay at survey resolution was applied to genomic DNA for sequencing of TCRbeta rearrangements. On the authors' methods: A lowest detectable productive clonotype frequency of 2.59 x 10-5 was observed in the TCR sequencing data. Only productive TCRbeta rearrangements, meaning sequences that were complete and in-frame, were kept for the analyses. Clonality for each sample was calculated as Simpson clonality in the immunoSEQ Analyzer version 3.0. Clones were grouped by frequency into very rare, small, medium, large (1-20%) or hyperexpanded (>20%) categories. Generation probabilities were estimated with OLGA 1.2.3, V-gene circos plots were made with VDJtools, specificities were looked up in VDJdb, and CDR3 motifs were identified with GLIPH. The source is immuneACCESS, and TCRdb retained only in-frame sequences with V and J called. Part of the clones is not carried over; for the studies checked, unresolved V genes explain less than half of this, and the remainder is unexplained. The D gene and trimming were derived from the DNA, and the V and J assignments and clone size from that table. A total of over 25,000 clones appear in this sample, 72% of them only once. 2% of the sample is held by the ten biggest clonotypes.

Points on this clone: The specificity of this receptor is unknown. The record has no base qualities; no much larger clone is one base away.

V is clipped by 1 base and J by 5 bases, and the sequence between their germline boundaries is 11 bases long. From cysteine to phenylalanine, the CDR3 is 15 amino acids long. CDR3 DNA is the only sequence kept; it has 45 bases, read in frame from the first base. Via the germline V gene, CDR1 is LGHNA and CDR2 YSLEER. Healthy controls were 37 blood donors whose buffy coats came from the Finnish Red Cross blood service. All TCR-sequenced material derived from peripheral blood: patient blood samples and healthy donor buffy coats. Peripheral blood mononuclear cells were isolated by Ficoll-Hypaque gradient centrifugation. Magnetic purification was used to isolate CD4+ cells from the buffy coats of the healthy controls. The Gentra Puregene Cell and Tissue kit was used to extract genomic DNA, and a Qubit 2.0 fluorometer was used to measure the amount of genomic DNA.

The sequence is built from TRBV4-3 and TRBJ1-4; TRBD1 might be the D gene, on 5 matching bases. The TCR comes from a human donor in good health. The sequenced sample consisted of CD4+ T cells from blood buffy coats. The nucleotide sequence reads as follows: TGCGCCAGCAGCCAAGCAACAGGAGGAAATGAAAAACTGTTTTTT. This encodes CASSQATGGNEKLFF.